The 5 T cell receptor beta chains reported below all come from one sample, sequenced in a study of cytomegalovirus exposure and HLA in healthy donors. The PCR had 60 Vbeta and 13 Jbeta primers. Only in-frame clones appear in the TCRdb table, and some are missing; sequencing was by immunoSEQ multiplex PCR. This repertoire shows roughly 200,000 clones, roughly 80% found once; its top ten account for about 1.8%. The specimen sequenced was PBMCs. These receptors were taken from a woman aged 18-30 years in good health and CMV-seronegative.

V is TRBV6-5 and J is TRBJ2-6; D is uncertain. V dropped 3 bases and J dropped 2 bases, with 2 bases sitting between them. The CDR3 loop spans 13 amino acids. CDR1 MNHEY and CDR2 SVGAGI come from the germline V gene. The CDR3 nucleotides are TGTGCCAGCAGTTATACTGGGGCCAACGTCCTGACTTTC. This gives the protein CASSYTGANVLTF.

This sequence joins TRBV10-1 and TRBJ2-7; 11 bases are a match to TRBD2. Germline trimming cut 8 bases from V and 3 bases from J; bases unmatched to any gene: 15. The CDR3 covers 17 residues. In germline, CDR1 is WNHNN, CDR2 SYGVQD (reference sequence). CDR3: CASPGTSGVKRSYEQYV. DNA of the CDR3: TGCGCCAGCCCTGGGACTAGCGGAGTTAAGAGGAGCTACGAGCAGTACGTC.

The V call is TRBV4-3, the J call TRBJ2-3; 9 bases map to TRBD2. Germline V gives CDR1 LGHNA, CDR2 YSLEER. The ends lost 1 base at V and 2 bases at J; junction bases unmatched: 10. There are 18 residues in the CDR3. CDR3 sequence: CASSQAQTSGAYTDTQYF. CDR3 bases: TGCGCCAGCAGCCAAGCCCAGACTAGCGGAGCATACACAGATACGCAGTATTTT.

This clone showed up just once. The V call is TRBV19, the J call TRBJ2-3, with 8 bases identical to TRBD2. The CDR3 contains 13 residues. Germline lookup yields CDR1 LNHDA and CDR2 SQIVND (reference sequence). Trimming took 10 bases from V and 4 from J; bases not matched to a gene: 7. CDR3 loop: CATSGGGPDTQYF. DNA for the CDR3: TGTGCCACTTCGGGGGGGGGCCCAGATACGCAGTATTTT.

The rearrangement joins TRBV19 to TRBJ1-3; 7 bases map to TRBD1. This CDR3 has 15 amino acids. V lost 6 bases and J lost 0; bases outside the gene matches: 5. Germline V gene sequence: CDR1 LNHDA, CDR2 SQIVND (reference sequence). Written as DNA, the CDR3 is TGTGCCAGTAGGGAGGGACAGATCTCTGGAAACACCATATATTTT. Protein: CASREGQISGNTIYF. The entire variable domain, with the rest obtained from reference TRBV19 and TRBJ1-3, is as follows: DGGITQSPKYLFRKEGQNVTLSCEQNLNHDAMYWYRQDPGQGLRLIYYSQIVNDFQKGDIAEGYSVSREKKESFPLTVTSAQKNPTAFYLCASREGQISGNTIYFGEGSWLTVV.